A selection of T cell receptor beta chains follows, all from one sample in a study of blood T cell repertoires in COVID-19. The repertoire was sequenced with immunoSEQ multiplex PCR; TCRdb's copy has only in-frame clones and lacks some. In the table there are a few hundred thousand clones, about 85% of which are singletons. Sequencing was carried out using peripheral blood. The source of these receptors is a woman between 18 and 30 years old with acute or convalescent COVID-19. Both conserved end residues are part of each CDR3. The order of the fields is D gene, V gene, clone size, J gene, CDR3 DNA, CDR3 protein. D genes are given only for firm matches. Part of the rows lack a size; the others show once, few, many or a class for expanded clones.

d_call: .
v_call: TRBV24-1
clone_size: .
j_call: TRBJ1-2
cdr3_nt: TGTGCCACCAGTGACACCAGGGTTGGCTACACCTTC
cdr3_aa: CATSDTRVGYTF

d_call: .
v_call: TRBV19
clone_size: .
j_call: TRBJ2-7
cdr3_nt: TGTGCCAGTAGTATTGGCGGCAGGGATAAAAAAGAGCAGTACTTC
cdr3_aa: CASSIGGRDKKEQYF

d_call: .
v_call: TRBV28
clone_size: .
j_call: TRBJ1-1
cdr3_nt: TGTGCCAGCAGTTTGGACAGTCGAGGAGGCACTGAAGCTTTCTTT
cdr3_aa: CASSLDSRGGTEAFF

d_call: TRBD1
v_call: TRBV4-1
clone_size: once
j_call: TRBJ2-5
cdr3_nt: TGCGCCAGCAGCCAGGCCGGGACAGGGTCGCAAGAGACCCAGTACTTC
cdr3_aa: CASSQAGTGSQETQYF

d_call: TRBD1
v_call: TRBV7-8
clone_size: .
j_call: TRBJ2-4
cdr3_nt: TGTGCCAGCAGCTTAGCGAGGGGGCAGGGTAACATTCAGTACTTC
cdr3_aa: CASSLARGQGNIQYF

d_call: .
v_call: TRBV7-9
clone_size: .
j_call: TRBJ2-1
cdr3_nt: TGTGCCAGCAGCTTAGGAGCAGGGGGGTTCAATGAGCAGTTCTTC
cdr3_aa: CASSLGAGGFNEQFF

d_call: .
v_call: TRBV5-6
clone_size: .
j_call: TRBJ1-5
cdr3_nt: TGTGCCAGCAGCCGCGTGAATCAGCCCCAGCATTTT
cdr3_aa: CASSRVNQPQHF

d_call: TRBD2
v_call: TRBV20-1
clone_size: .
j_call: TRBJ2-3
cdr3_nt: TGCAGTGCTAGTAGCGGGGGGGCGCAAGATACGCAGTATTTT
cdr3_aa: CSASSGGAQDTQYF

d_call: TRBD2
v_call: TRBV14
clone_size: .
j_call: TRBJ2-1
cdr3_nt: TGTGCCAGCAGCCCCTGGACTAGCGCCAATGAGCAGTTCTTC
cdr3_aa: CASSPWTSANEQFF

d_call: .
v_call: TRBV25-1
clone_size: .
j_call: TRBJ2-5
cdr3_nt: TGTGCCAGCAGTGAGACCTCCGGAGGGGAGACCCAGTACTTC
cdr3_aa: CASSETSGGETQYF

d_call: .
v_call: TRBV4-1
clone_size: .
j_call: TRBJ2-3
cdr3_nt: TGCGCCAGCAGCCAAGAGATTGGGGCTCCAGATACGCAGTATTTT
cdr3_aa: CASSQEIGAPDTQYF

d_call: TRBD1
v_call: TRBV29-1
clone_size: .
j_call: TRBJ2-7
cdr3_nt: TGCAGCGTAGGGACAGTCTCCTACGAGCAGTACTTC
cdr3_aa: CSVGTVSYEQYF

d_call: .
v_call: TRBV5-8
clone_size: .
j_call: TRBJ2-2
cdr3_nt: TGTGCCAGCAGCTTGTTCACAGTGGGCGGGGAGCTGTTTTTT
cdr3_aa: CASSLFTVGGELFF

d_call: TRBD1
v_call: TRBV9
clone_size: .
j_call: TRBJ1-3
cdr3_nt: TGTGCCAGCAGCGAGGGTGGACAGGTTAACTCTGGAAACACCATATATTTT
cdr3_aa: CASSEGGQVNSGNTIYF

d_call: .
v_call: TRBV6-6
clone_size: .
j_call: TRBJ2-7
cdr3_nt: TGTGCCAGCAGTCAACGGGATTGGAATTTTGTGTCCTACGAGCAGTACTTC
cdr3_aa: CASSQRDWNFVSYEQYF

d_call: .
v_call: TRBV14
clone_size: once
j_call: TRBJ1-1
cdr3_nt: TGTGCCAGCAGCCAAGCGGGAAGTCCCGCCGAGGAAGCTTTCTTT
cdr3_aa: CASSQAGSPAEEAFF

d_call: TRBD1
v_call: TRBV6-5
clone_size: once
j_call: TRBJ2-7
cdr3_nt: TGTGCCAGCAGTTACTCCAGACAGGGGTCCTACGAGCAGTACTTC
cdr3_aa: CASSYSRQGSYEQYF

d_call: .
v_call: TRBV5-4
clone_size: .
j_call: TRBJ1-6
cdr3_nt: TGTGCCAGCAGCTTGGACAGGGATAATTCACCCCTCCACTTT
cdr3_aa: CASSLDRDNSPLHF

d_call: .
v_call: TRBV9
clone_size: .
j_call: TRBJ2-3
cdr3_nt: TGTGCCAGCAGCGGAACTTACGCCGGGGTAGATACGCAGTATTTT
cdr3_aa: CASSGTYAGVDTQYF

d_call: .
v_call: TRBV11-2
clone_size: .
j_call: TRBJ1-5
cdr3_nt: TGTGCCAGCAGCCCCGGAGGATCCCAGCCCCAGCATTTT
cdr3_aa: CASSPGGSQPQHF

d_call: .
v_call: TRBV14
clone_size: .
j_call: TRBJ2-3
cdr3_nt: TGTGCCAGCAGCCAACGACTACCGGGCGGTTACACAGATACGCAGTATTTT
cdr3_aa: CASSQRLPGGYTDTQYF

d_call: .
v_call: TRBV7-2
clone_size: .
j_call: TRBJ2-1
cdr3_nt: TGTGCCAGCAGCTTAGGACGGGGTTTGCAGTTCTTC
cdr3_aa: CASSLGRGLQFF

d_call: TRBD1
v_call: TRBV7-3
clone_size: .
j_call: TRBJ1-1
cdr3_nt: TGTGCCAGCAGTCCAGGGGGCGGTACTGAAGCTTTCTTT
cdr3_aa: CASSPGGGTEAFF

d_call: TRBD2
v_call: TRBV6-1
clone_size: .
j_call: TRBJ2-5
cdr3_nt: TGTGCCAGCAGTGAAGGAGGGACTAGCGGGAAGCATCAGGAGACCCAGTACTTC
cdr3_aa: CASSEGGTSGKHQETQYF

d_call: .
v_call: TRBV19
clone_size: .
j_call: TRBJ1-2
cdr3_nt: TGTGCCAGTAGTATAGAATTCGCGACAGGCGGGCAGGGCTATGGCTACACCTTC
cdr3_aa: CASSIEFATGGQGYGYTF